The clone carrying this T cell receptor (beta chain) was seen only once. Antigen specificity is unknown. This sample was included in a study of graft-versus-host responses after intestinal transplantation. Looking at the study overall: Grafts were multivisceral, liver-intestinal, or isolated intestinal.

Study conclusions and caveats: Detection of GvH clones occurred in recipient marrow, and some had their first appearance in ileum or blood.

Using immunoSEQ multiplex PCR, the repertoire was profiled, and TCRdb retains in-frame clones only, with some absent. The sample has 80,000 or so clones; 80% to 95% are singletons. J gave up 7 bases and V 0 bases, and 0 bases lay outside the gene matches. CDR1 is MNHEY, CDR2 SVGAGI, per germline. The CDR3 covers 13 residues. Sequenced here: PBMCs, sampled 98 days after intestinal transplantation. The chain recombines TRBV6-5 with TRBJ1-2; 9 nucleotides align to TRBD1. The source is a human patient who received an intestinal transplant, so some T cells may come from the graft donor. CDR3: CASSYSTGGGYTF. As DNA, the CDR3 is TGTGCCAGCAGTTACTCGACAGGGGGTGGCTACACCTTC.